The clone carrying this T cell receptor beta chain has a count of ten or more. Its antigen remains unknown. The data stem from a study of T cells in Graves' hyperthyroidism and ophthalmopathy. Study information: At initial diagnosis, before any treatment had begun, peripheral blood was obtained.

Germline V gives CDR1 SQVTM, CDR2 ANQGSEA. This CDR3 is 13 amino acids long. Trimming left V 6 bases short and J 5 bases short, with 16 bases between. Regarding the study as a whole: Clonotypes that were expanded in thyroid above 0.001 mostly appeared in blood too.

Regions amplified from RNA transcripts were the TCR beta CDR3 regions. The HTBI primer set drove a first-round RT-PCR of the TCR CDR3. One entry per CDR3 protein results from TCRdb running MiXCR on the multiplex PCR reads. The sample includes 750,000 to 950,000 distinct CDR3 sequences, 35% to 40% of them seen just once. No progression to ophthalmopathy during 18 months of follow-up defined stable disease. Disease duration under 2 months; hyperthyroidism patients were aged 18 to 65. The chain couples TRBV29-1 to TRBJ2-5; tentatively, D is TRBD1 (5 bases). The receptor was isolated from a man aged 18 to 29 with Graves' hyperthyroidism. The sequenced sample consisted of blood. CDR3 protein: CSVLGPRQETQYF. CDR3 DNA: TGCAGCGTACTCGGACCTAGACAGGAGACCCAGTACTTC. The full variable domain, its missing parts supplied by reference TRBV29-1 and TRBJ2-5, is SAVISQKPSRDICQRGTSLTIQCQVDSQVTMMFWYRQQPGQSLTLIATANQGSEATYESGFVIDKFPISRPNLTFSTLTVSNMSPEDSSIYLCSVLGPRQETQYFGPGTRLLVL.